This TCR beta chain comes out of a study of spatial heterogeneity in lung cancer. With V trimmed by 4 bases and J by 7 bases, 4 bases remained unmatched. Germline-derived CDR1 and CDR2 are MNHNS and SASEGT. This CDR3 has 13 amino acids. Findings and caveats of the study: In blood, ubiquitous expanded tumor TCRs appeared more at resection than follow-up.

TCRdb ran MiXCR on the 5' RACE reads and lists one entry per CDR3 protein. Of roughly 40,000 distinct CDR3 sequences in the sample, approximately 7% were seen once. This clonotype was seen ten or more times. No antigen is known for it. Sample time point: sample taken at primary tumor resection. Material for sequencing was whole RNA from tumor, nontumor lung or frozen PBMC, left unsorted. This chain uses TRBV6-1 with TRBJ1-5, with TRBD1 identical over 7 bases. Sequenced material: PBMCs, taken at surgery. This sequence was found in a female donor with early-stage non-small cell lung cancer. The CDR3 DNA follows: TGTGCCAGCAGTGGACAGGGAGGACAGCCCCAGCATTTT. This translates into CASSGQGGQPQHF.